The sequence of this TCR beta chain was determined in a study of blood T cell repertoires in COVID-19. The protocol was immunoSEQ multiplex PCR, while the TCRdb copy is restricted to in-frame clones and leaves out a portion. Of approximately 240,000 clones detected, around four fifths appear once; the ten largest clones hold roughly 4.2%. The CDR3 is made up of 18 amino acids. Germline V CDR1 and CDR2: MNHNS, SASEGT. V was shortened by 1 base and J by 0 bases, with 16 bases between the two germline ends. The sample consisted of peripheral blood. The chain couples TRBV6-1 to TRBJ1-3; D may be TRBD1 (5 bases). The source is a woman in her forties with active or convalescent COVID-19. CDR3 bases: TGTGCCAGCAGTGAAGGGATGGGGGGAACCGCCTCTGGAAACACCATATATTTT. Encoded protein: CASSEGMGGTASGNTIYF.